The 23 T cell receptor beta chains listed next were all sequenced from one sample in a study of T cells after yellow fever vaccination. TCRdb recomputed calls from the 5' RACE reads with MiXCR, one row per CDR3 protein. The sample carries about 340,000 distinct CDR3 sequences, under 15% recorded once. Source: CD4+ T cells sorted from PBMCs, taken 15 days after the yellow fever booster vaccination. The receptor set was obtained from a man younger than 35 who received the YFV17D yellow fever vaccine.

In this sample, this clonotype turned up a few times. The gene calls are TRBV11-2 and TRBJ2-1, with a tentative D call TRBD2 (7 bases). The CDR3 is 18 amino acids. V shed 1 base and J shed 0 bases, with 16 bases lying between them. CDR1 is SGHAT and CDR2 is FQNNGV in the germline V gene. CDR3 protein: CASSLALRGGDSYNEQFF. In nucleotides, the CDR3 is TGTGCCAGCAGCTTAGCCCTGAGGGGGGGGGACTCCTACAATGAGCAGTTCTTC.

The chain carries TRBV20-1 and TRBJ2-7; the match to TRBD1 covers 7 bases. This CDR3 has 12 amino acids. Unmatched junction bases numbered 6, after V lost 5 bases and J lost 5 bases. The germline gives CDR1 DFQATT, CDR2 SNEGSKA (reference sequence). The CDR3 bases are TGCAGTGCTCCGACAGGGTCTGACGAGCAGTACTTC. It specifies CSAPTGSDEQYF.

This rearrangement joins TRBV2 to TRBJ2-5; TRBD1 agrees at 9 bases. J gave up 4 bases and V 8 bases, and 8 bases lay outside the gene matches. The germline V gene has CDR1 SNHLY and CDR2 FYNNEI. The CDR3 spans 14 residues. CDR3 DNA: TGTGCCAGCCTTCGACAGGGGGTAGGAGAGACCCAGTACTTC. Its protein product is CASLRQGVGETQYF. The variable domain in full, with the rest retrieved from reference TRBV2 and TRBJ2-5, is EPEVTQTPSHQVTQMGQEVILRCVPISNHLYFYWYRQILGQKVEFLVSFYNNEISEKSEIFDDQFSVERPDGSNFTLKIRSTKLEDSAMYFCASLRQGVGETQYFGPGTRLLVL.

This clonotype was recorded many times. As DNA, the CDR3 is TGTGCCAGCAGTCTGGGGGGGGGCGAGCAGTTCTTC. Its translation: CASSLGGGEQFF. The chain employs TRBV7-7 and TRBJ2-1; D is perhaps TRBD2 (7 bases). Trimming left V 6 bases short and J 10 bases short, with 13 bases between. The CDR3 has 12 amino acids. The V gene's germline CDR1 is SSHAT and CDR2 FNYEAQ (reference sequence).

The chain carries TRBV12-3 or TRBV12-4 and TRBJ1-5, with 8 bases lining up with TRBD1. V lost 2 bases and J lost 6; bases outside the gene matches: 3. CDR3 length: 14 amino acids. DNA of the CDR3: TGTGCCAGCAGTTTACTGGGACAGGTTCAGCCCCAGCATTTT. Amino acids: CASSLLGQVQPQHF.

This clonotype was recorded a few times. The chain employs TRBV7-3 and TRBJ2-3; D call uncertain. The CDR3 loop spans 14 amino acids. Germline V gives CDR1 SGHTA, CDR2 FQGTGA. V lost 0 bases to trimming and J lost 6 bases, with 10 bases between them. CDR3 in amino acids: CASSLTPVVDTQYF. CDR3 nucleotides: TGTGCCAGCAGCTTAACCCCGGTGGTTGATACGCAGTATTTT.

V and J are TRBV20-1 and TRBJ2-4, with TRBD2 as a possible D gene (7 bases). The V gene's germline CDR1 is DFQATT and CDR2 SNEGSKA (reference sequence). The CDR3 has 15 residues. With 6 bases removed from V and 6 bases from J, the gap between germline ends came to 21 bases. The CDR3 bases are TGCAGTGCAAGTGGGTCCTGGGGAGGGGGAAACATTCAGTACTTC. This gives the protein CSASGSWGGGNIQYF.

Only a few counts were recorded for this clonotype. The chain carries TRBV7-9 and TRBJ1-3; D unclear. The CDR3 length is 14 residues. Germline V gene lookup returns CDR1 SEHNR and CDR2 FQNEAQ (reference sequence). V was clipped by 5 bases and J by 0 bases, with 8 bases between them. In DNA form, the CDR3 reads TGTGCCAGCAGCCGGCGAAACTCTGGAAACACCATATATTTT. Protein product: CASSRRNSGNTIYF.

The V call is TRBV20-1, the J call TRBJ2-3; D is uncertain. Trimming shortened V by 6 bases and J by 1 base, and 11 bases separated the two germline ends. This CDR3 contains 13 residues. The germline V gene has CDR1 DFQATT and CDR2 SNEGSKA (reference sequence). The CDR3 region is CSARPPGTDTQYF. The CDR3, as DNA: TGCAGTGCCAGGCCGCCCGGCACAGATACGCAGTATTTT.

There are a few counts of this clonotype. The V and J genes are TRBV4-2 and TRBJ2-4; 8 bases line up with TRBD2. The CDR3 runs to 16 residues. J lost 9 bases, V lost 0 bases, and 10 bases had no gene match. Germline-derived CDR1 and CDR2 are LGHNA and YNFKEQ. The CDR3 loop reads CASSQEEGTREGIQYF. The CDR3 DNA sequence: TGTGCCAGCAGCCAAGAGGAGGGGACTAGAGAGGGCATTCAGTACTTC.

This clonotype was seen a few times. The V gene is TRBV7-9, the J gene TRBJ1-5, with D unclear. This CDR3 has 16 residues. The V gene lost 4 bases and the J gene lost 6 bases, with 19 bases spanning the gap. In germline, CDR1 is SEHNR, CDR2 FQNEAQ (reference sequence). The chain's CDR3 is CASSSSGVFPPQPQHF. The CDR3 region has the DNA TGTGCCAGCAGCTCCTCCGGGGTTTTCCCTCCTCAGCCCCAGCATTTT. Filled out from reference TRBV7-9 and TRBJ1-5, the complete variable domain reads DTGVSQNPRHKITKRGQNVTFRCDPISEHNRLYWYRQTLGQGPEFLTYFQNEAQLEKSRLLSDRFSAERPKGSFSTLEIQRTEQGDSAMYLCASSSSGVFPPQPQHFGDGTRLSIL.

The gene calls are TRBV6-1 and TRBJ1-3; D is uncertain. Trimming took off 1 base at V and 2 bases at J, with 24 bases between the two ends. The germline gives CDR1 MNHNS, CDR2 SASEGT. This CDR3 has 20 amino acids. The CDR3 DNA is TGTGCCAGCAGTGAAGTAGTCGCAGGACTCTTCGGTGGGGCTGGAAACACCATATATTTT. This gives the protein CASSEVVAGLFGGAGNTIYF.

This clonotype was picked up a small number of times. The CDR3 DNA follows: TGTGCCAGCAGTGAGCTGGGGAACTCTGGGGCCAACGTCCTGACTTTC. Encoded protein: CASSELGNSGANVLTF. The chain uses TRBV6-1 and TRBJ2-6, with unresolved D. CDR3 length: 16 residues. V lost 3 bases and J 0 bases, leaving 9 bases between the germline ends. CDR1 and CDR2 (germline): MNHNS, SASEGT.

This clonotype occurred many times. The chain joins TRBV5-1 to TRBJ1-5; D is perhaps TRBD1 (5 bases). CDR3 length: 14 residues. V dropped 3 bases and J dropped 3 bases, with 10 bases sitting between them. Germline V gene sequence: CDR1 SGHRS, CDR2 YFSETQ. The CDR3, as DNA: TGCGCCAGCAGCTCCGGGACCGCCAATCAGCCCCAGCATTTT. This codes for CASSSGTANQPQHF.

This clonotype was seen a handful of times. This chain uses TRBV5-1 with TRBJ2-6, with 7 bases identical to TRBD1. CDR1 and CDR2 from the germline V gene are SGHRS and YFSETQ. The trim removed 0 bases at V and 0 bases at J, leaving 6 bases unmatched. This CDR3 region has 18 residues. The CDR3 region is CASSLVTGTSSGANVLTF. CDR3 sequence (DNA): TGCGCCAGCAGCTTGGTGACAGGGACCAGCTCTGGGGCCAACGTCCTGACTTTC.

This clonotype was picked up a small number of times. A junction end diverges from the germline sequence, so it may reflect a read error. This chain links TRBV7-9 with TRBJ2-1, with D possibly being TRBD2 (6 bases). This CDR3 comprises 15 residues. Germline V gene lookup returns CDR1 SEHNR and CDR2 FQNEAQ (reference sequence). The CDR3 sequence: CASTLRGSSYNEQFF. The DNA of the CDR3 is TGTGCCAGCACCTTACGGGGGAGCTCCTACAATGAGCAGTTCTTC.

The V call is TRBV7-8, the J call TRBJ1-2, with D perhaps TRBD1 (6 bases). Per germline, CDR1 SGHVS and CDR2 FQNEAQ. V was pared by 5 bases and J by 6 bases, with 22 bases between. This CDR3 has 16 residues. The CDR3 spells CASSQGFRGSSDGYTF. The DNA of the CDR3 is TGTGCCAGCAGCCAAGGGTTCAGGGGCTCCTCGGATGGCTACACCTTC. The variable domain in full, with the rest retrieved from reference TRBV7-8 and TRBJ1-2, is GAGVSQSPRYKVAKRGQDVALRCDPISGHVSLFWYQQALGQGPEFLTYFQNEAQLDKSGLPSDRFFAERPEGSVSTLKIQRTQQEDSAVYLCASSQGFRGSSDGYTFGSGTRLTVV.

This clonotype was counted only a few times. V is TRBV18 and J is TRBJ1-1; possibly TRBD1 for D (6 bases). Germline-derived CDR1 and CDR2 are KGHSH and LQKENI. Trimming removed 6 bases at V and 5 bases at J, with 19 bases between. This CDR3 is built from 15 residues. CDR3 sequence: CASSPTGGGRTEAFF. Written as DNA, the CDR3 is TGTGCCAGCTCGCCGACGGGGGGCGGACGGACTGAAGCTTTCTTT.

This chain joins TRBV18 and TRBJ2-7; 7 bases match TRBD1. This CDR3 contains 17 residues. J was trimmed by 0 bases and V by 3 bases; bases with no gene match: 11. The germline CDR1 and CDR2 sequences are KGHSH and LQKENI. The CDR3 is CASSPYWVGQSSYEQYF. Here the CDR3 DNA reads TGTGCCAGCTCACCTTACTGGGTGGGACAGAGCTCCTACGAGCAGTACTTC.

This clonotype was picked up many times. The chain links TRBV7-2 to TRBJ2-7, with D perhaps matching TRBD2 (6 bases). V shed 1 base and J shed 3 bases, with 10 bases lying between them. Looked up from germline, CDR1 is SGHTA and CDR2 is FQGNSA. The CDR3 loop spans 14 amino acids. The CDR3, as DNA: TGTGCCAGCAGCTTAGGCGCGGGGAACTACGAGCAGTACTTC. This gives the protein CASSLGAGNYEQYF. Drawing the rest from reference TRBV7-2 and TRBJ2-7, the complete variable domain is GAGVSQSPSNKVTEKGKDVELRCDPISGHTALYWYRQSLGQGLEFLIYFQGNSAPDKSGLPSDRFSAERTGGSVSTLTIQRTQQEDSAVYLCASSLGAGNYEQYFGPGTRLTVT.

The table lists this clonotype with many counts. The chain carries TRBV7-9 and TRBJ1-2; D gene ambiguous. The germline V gene encodes CDR1 SEHNR and CDR2 FQNEAQ (reference sequence). Between the trimmed V and J ends, which lost 1 base and 4 bases, there was a span of 4 bases. The CDR3 has 12 amino acids. As DNA, the CDR3 is TGTGCCAGCAGCTTAGACTCCTATGGCTACACCTTC. It specifies CASSLDSYGYTF.

V usage is TRBV11-2 and J usage is TRBJ2-5; the match to TRBD2 covers 8 bases. The CDR3 extends over 16 amino acids. The V and J ends lost 0 bases and 7 bases, in that order; junction bases with no gene match: 10. Germline V gives CDR1 SGHAT, CDR2 FQNNGV. The CDR3 bases are TGTGCCAGCAGCTTAGACCCGCGGGGGGCCGCTGGGACCCAGTACTTC. Amino acid sequence: CASSLDPRGAAGTQYF. Full variable domain (missing parts from reference TRBV11-2 and TRBJ2-5): EAGVAQSPRYKIIEKRQSVAFWCNPISGHATLYWYQQILGQGPKLLIQFQNNGVVDDSQLPKDRFSAERLKGVDSTLKIQPAKLEDSAVYLCASSLDPRGAAGTQYFGPGTRLLVL.

The chain has TRBV20-1 and TRBJ2-3; 10 bases are a match to TRBD2. Germline assignment: CDR1 DFQATT and CDR2 SNEGSKA (reference sequence). The CDR3 has 15 residues. Trimming at V came to 5 bases and at J to 4 bases, leaving 9 bases not matched to a gene. The CDR3 spells CSAALGGLASDTQYF. Here the CDR3 DNA reads TGCAGTGCTGCCTTGGGGGGACTAGCGTCAGATACGCAGTATTTT.